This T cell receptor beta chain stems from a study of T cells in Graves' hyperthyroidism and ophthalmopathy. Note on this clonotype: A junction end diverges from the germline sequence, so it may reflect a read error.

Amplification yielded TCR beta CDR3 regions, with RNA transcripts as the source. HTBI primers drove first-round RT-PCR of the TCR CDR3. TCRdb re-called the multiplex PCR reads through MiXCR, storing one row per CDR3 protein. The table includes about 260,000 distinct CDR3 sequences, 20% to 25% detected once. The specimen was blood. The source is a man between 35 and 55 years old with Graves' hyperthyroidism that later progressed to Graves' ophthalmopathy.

The CDR3 DNA reads as TGTGCCAGCGCCTACAGGGAGAAGAACACTGTAGCTTTCTTT. Translating it yields CASAYREKNTVAFF. The V gene is TRBV6-1, the J gene TRBJ1-1; TRBD1 is a possible D gene (6 bases). The CDR3 sequence is 14 residues long. The germline CDR1 and CDR2 sequences are MNHNS and SASEGT.